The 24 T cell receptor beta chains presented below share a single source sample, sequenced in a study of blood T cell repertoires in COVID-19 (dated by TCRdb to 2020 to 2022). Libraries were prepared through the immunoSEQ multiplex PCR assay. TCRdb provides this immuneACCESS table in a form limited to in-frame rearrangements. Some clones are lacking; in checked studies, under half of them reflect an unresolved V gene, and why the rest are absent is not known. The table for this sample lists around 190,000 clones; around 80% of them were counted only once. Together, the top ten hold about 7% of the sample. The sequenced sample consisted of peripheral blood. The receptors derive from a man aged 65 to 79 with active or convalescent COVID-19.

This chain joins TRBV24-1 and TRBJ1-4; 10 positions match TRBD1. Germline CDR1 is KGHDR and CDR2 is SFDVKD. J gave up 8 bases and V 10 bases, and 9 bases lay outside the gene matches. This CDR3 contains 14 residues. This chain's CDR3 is CATQSGTGDEKLFF. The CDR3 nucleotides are TGTGCCACGCAGTCCGGGACAGGGGACGAAAAACTGTTTTTT.

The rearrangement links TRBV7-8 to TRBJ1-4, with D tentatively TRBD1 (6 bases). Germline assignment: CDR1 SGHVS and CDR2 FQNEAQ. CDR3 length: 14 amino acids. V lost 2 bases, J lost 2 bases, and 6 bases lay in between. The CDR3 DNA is TGTGCCAGCAGCTTACAGGGGACTAATGAAAAACTGTTTTTT. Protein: CASSLQGTNEKLFF.

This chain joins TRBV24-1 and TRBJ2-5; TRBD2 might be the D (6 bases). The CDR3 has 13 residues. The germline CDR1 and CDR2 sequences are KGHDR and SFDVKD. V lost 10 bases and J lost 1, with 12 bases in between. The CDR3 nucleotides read TGTGCCACGGGGGAGGAGGGCCAAGAGACCCAGTACTTC. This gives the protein CATGEEGQETQYF.

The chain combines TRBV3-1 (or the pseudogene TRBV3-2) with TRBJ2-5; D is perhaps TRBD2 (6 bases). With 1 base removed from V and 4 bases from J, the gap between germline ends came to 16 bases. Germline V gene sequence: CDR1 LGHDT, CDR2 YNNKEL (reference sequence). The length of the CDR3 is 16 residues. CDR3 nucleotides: TGTGCCAGCAGCCAAGCGGGGACTGGGAGAGGAGAGACCCAGTACTTC. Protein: CASSQAGTGRGETQYF.

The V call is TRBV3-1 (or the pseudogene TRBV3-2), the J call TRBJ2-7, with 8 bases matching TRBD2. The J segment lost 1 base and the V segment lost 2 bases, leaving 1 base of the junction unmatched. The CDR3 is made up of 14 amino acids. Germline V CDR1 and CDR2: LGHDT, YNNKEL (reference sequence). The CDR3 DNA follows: TGTGCCAGCAGCCAACGGGGGGGGTCCTACGAGCAGTACTTC. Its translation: CASSQRGGSYEQYF.

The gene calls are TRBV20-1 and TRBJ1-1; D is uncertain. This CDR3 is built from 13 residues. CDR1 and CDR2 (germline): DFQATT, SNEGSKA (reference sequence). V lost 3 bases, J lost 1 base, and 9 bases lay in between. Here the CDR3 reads CSASSPGNTEAFF. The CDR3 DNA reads TGCAGTGCTAGTAGCCCCGGGAACACTGAAGCTTTCTTT.

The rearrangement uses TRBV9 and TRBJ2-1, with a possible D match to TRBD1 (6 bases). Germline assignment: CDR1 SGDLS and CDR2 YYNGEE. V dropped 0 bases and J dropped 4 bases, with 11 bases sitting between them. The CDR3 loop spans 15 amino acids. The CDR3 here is CASSVGPGQYNEQFF. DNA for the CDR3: TGTGCCAGCAGCGTAGGGCCAGGACAGTACAATGAGCAGTTCTTC.

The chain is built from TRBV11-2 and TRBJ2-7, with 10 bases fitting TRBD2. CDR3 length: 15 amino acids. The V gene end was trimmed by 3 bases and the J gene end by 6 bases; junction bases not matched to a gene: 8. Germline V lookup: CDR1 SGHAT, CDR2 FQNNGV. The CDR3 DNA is TGTGCCAGCAGCTTCGGACTAGCGGTTGTCGGCGAGCAGTACTTC. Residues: CASSFGLAVVGEQYF.

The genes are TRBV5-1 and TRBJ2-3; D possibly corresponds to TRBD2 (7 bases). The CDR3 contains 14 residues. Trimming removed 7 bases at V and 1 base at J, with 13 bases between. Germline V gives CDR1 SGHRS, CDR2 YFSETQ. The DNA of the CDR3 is TGCGCCAGCCAGCAGGGGAGGGGCACAGATACGCAGTATTTT. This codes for CASQQGRGTDTQYF.

CDR3 amino acids: CAWNPGTKNSPLHF. CDR3 bases: TGTGCCTGGAACCCCGGGACAAAGAATTCACCCCTCCACTTT. The rearrangement links TRBV30 to TRBJ1-6, with D possibly TRBD1 on 6 matching bases. The CDR3 contains 14 residues. Germline values: CDR1 GTSNPN, CDR2 SVGIG (reference sequence). V lost 4 bases to trimming and J lost 7 bases, with 14 bases between them.

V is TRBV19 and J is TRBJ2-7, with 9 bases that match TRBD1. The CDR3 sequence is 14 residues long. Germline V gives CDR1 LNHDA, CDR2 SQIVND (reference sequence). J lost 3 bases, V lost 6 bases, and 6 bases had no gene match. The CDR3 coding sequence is TGTGCCAGTAGCTCCGGGACAGGGAACTACGAGCAGTACTTC. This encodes CASSSGTGNYEQYF.

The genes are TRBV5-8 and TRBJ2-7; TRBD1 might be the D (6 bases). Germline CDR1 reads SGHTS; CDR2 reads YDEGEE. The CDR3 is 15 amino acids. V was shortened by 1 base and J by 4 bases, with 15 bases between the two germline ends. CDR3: CASSLSPRGVYEQYF. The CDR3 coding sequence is TGTGCCAGCAGCTTGTCCCCCAGGGGAGTATACGAGCAGTACTTC.

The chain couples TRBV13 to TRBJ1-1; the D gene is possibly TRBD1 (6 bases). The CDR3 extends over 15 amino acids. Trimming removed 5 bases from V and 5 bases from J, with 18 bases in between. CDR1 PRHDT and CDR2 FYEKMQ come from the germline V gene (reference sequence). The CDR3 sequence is CASSPPSTGYTEAFF. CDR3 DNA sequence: TGTGCCAGCAGCCCACCCTCCACAGGGTATACTGAAGCTTTCTTT.

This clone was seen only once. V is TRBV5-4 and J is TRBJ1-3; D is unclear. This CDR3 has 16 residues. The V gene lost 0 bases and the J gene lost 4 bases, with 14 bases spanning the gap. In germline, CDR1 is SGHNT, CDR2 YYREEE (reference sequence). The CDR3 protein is CASSLGSGSSGNTIYF. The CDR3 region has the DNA TGTGCCAGCAGCTTGGGGTCAGGATCGTCCGGAAACACCATATATTTT.

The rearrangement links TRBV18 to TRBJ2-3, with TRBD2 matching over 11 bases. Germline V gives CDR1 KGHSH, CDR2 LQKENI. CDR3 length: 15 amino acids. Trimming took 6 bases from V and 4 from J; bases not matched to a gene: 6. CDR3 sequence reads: CASSPTSGAPDTQYF. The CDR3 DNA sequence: TGTGCCAGCTCGCCGACTAGCGGGGCCCCAGATACGCAGTATTTT.

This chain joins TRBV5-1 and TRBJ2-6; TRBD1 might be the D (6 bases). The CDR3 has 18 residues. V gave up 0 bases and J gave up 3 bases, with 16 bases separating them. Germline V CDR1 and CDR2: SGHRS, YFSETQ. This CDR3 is CASSLAVQGRGGANVLTF. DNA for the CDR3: TGCGCCAGCAGCTTGGCGGTACAGGGTCGAGGTGGGGCCAACGTCCTGACTTTC.

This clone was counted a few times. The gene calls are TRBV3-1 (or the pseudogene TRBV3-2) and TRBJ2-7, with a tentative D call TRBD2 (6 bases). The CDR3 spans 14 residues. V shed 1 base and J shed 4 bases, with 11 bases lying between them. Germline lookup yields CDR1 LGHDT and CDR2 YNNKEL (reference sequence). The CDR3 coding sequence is TGTGCCAGCAGCCAAGGGGGACTTCCTTACGAGCAGTACTTC. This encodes CASSQGGLPYEQYF.

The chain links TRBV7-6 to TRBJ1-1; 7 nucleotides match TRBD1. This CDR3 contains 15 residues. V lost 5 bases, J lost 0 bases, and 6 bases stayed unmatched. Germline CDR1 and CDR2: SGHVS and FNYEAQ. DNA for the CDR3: TGTGCCAGCAGCCCCAGGGGACAGTTGAACACTGAAGCTTTCTTT. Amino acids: CASSPRGQLNTEAFF.

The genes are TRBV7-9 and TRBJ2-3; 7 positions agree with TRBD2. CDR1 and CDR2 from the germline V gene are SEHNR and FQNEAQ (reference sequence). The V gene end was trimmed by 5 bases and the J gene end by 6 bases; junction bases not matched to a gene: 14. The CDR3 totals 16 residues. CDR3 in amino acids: CASSQRAGTSEDTQYF. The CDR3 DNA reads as TGTGCCAGCAGCCAAAGAGCGGGAACCTCGGAGGATACGCAGTATTTT.

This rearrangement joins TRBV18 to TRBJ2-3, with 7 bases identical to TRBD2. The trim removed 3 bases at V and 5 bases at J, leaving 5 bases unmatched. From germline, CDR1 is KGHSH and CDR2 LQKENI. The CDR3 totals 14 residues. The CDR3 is CASSPTSSGDTQYF. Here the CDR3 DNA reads TGTGCCAGCTCACCGACTAGCTCGGGAGATACGCAGTATTTT.

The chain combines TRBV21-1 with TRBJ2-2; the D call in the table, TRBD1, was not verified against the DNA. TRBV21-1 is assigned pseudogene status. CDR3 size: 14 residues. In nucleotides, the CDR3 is TGTGCCAGCAGCAAACACAGGGGAGATGGGGAGCTGTTTTTT. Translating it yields CASSKHRGDGELFF.

The CDR3 DNA reads as TGTGCCAGCAGTTTCCGGGACAGGGGTTCCTACGAGCAGTACTTC. It specifies CASSFRDRGSYEQYF. The gene calls are TRBV6-5 and TRBJ2-7; 10 bases map to TRBD1. Germline-derived CDR1 and CDR2 are MNHEY and SVGAGI. This CDR3 contains 15 residues. Germline trimming cut 4 bases from V and 1 base from J; bases unmatched to any gene: 4.

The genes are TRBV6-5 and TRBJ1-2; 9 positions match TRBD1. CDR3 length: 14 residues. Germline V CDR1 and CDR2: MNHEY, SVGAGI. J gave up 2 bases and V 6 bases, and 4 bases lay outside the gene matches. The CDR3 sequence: CASRRGQGNYGYTF. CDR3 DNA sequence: TGTGCCAGCAGACGAGGACAGGGGAACTATGGCTACACCTTC.

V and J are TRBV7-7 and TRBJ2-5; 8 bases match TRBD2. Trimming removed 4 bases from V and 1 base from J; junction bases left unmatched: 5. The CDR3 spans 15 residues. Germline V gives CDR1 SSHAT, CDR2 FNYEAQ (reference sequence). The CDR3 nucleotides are TGTGCCAGCAGCTCCCAGCGGGGGTCCCAAGAGACCCAGTACTTC. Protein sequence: CASSSQRGSQETQYF.